These 19 T cell receptor beta chains were all obtained from the same sample, sequenced in a study of OX40 agonist ivuxolimab in advanced cancers. Profiling relied on immunoSEQ multiplex PCR, and the TCRdb table lists in-frame clones only, not all of them. The sample includes 35,000 to 45,000 clones, 88% of them seen just once. Sequencing used CD4+ or CD8+ T cells sorted from blood, obtained in a trial of the OX40 agonist ivuxolimab. Every receptor here comes from an adult with an advanced solid tumor such as melanoma, head and neck, liver or kidney cancer.

The chain carries TRBV7-9 and TRBJ1-2; the match to TRBD1 covers 10 bases. The V and J ends lost 5 bases and 5 bases, in that order; junction bases with no gene match: 14. CDR1 and CDR2 from the germline V gene are SEHNR and FQNEAQ (reference sequence). CDR3 size: 17 residues. The CDR3 region has the DNA TGTGCCAGCAGCCTGGGCCCGGACAGGGGGGGACGTTATGGCTACACCTTC. Its protein product is CASSLGPDRGGRYGYTF.

J is TRBJ2-3 and V is TRBV4-3; D uncertain. The germline gives CDR1 LGHNA, CDR2 YSLEER. The V and J ends lost 4 bases and 2 bases respectively, with 13 bases between them. The CDR3 loop spans 15 amino acids. The CDR3 here is CASSPTQKTTDTQYF. As DNA, the CDR3 is TGCGCCAGCAGCCCCACACAGAAAACCACAGATACGCAGTATTTT.

The chain combines TRBV9 with TRBJ1-4; tentative D call: TRBD1 (6 bases). With 0 bases removed from V and 7 bases from J, the gap between germline ends came to 10 bases. The CDR3 is made up of 14 amino acids. CDR1 and CDR2 from the germline V gene are SGDLS and YYNGEE. CDR3 amino acids: CASSVGGASEKLFF. The DNA of the CDR3 is TGTGCCAGCAGCGTAGGGGGGGCGAGTGAAAAACTGTTTTTT.

The chain couples TRBV7-8 to TRBJ2-7, with D possibly TRBD1 on 6 matching bases. V was clipped by 3 bases and J by 0 bases, with 12 bases between them. The length of the CDR3 is 15 residues. Germline V gene lookup returns CDR1 SGHVS and CDR2 FQNEAQ. This chain's CDR3 is CASSFNRDNSYEQYV. Here the CDR3 DNA reads TGTGCCAGCAGCTTCAATCGGGACAACTCCTACGAGCAGTACGTC.

The rearrangement joins TRBV14 to TRBJ2-2; 9 bases match TRBD1. V was clipped by 9 bases and J by 3 bases; unmatched bases: 5. The CDR3 extends over 14 amino acids. Germline CDR1 and CDR2: SGHDN and FVKESK. CDR3 sequence: CASSGTGYTGELFF. CDR3 in DNA: TGTGCCAGTTCGGGGACAGGGTACACCGGGGAGCTGTTTTTT.

V gene TRBV19 combines with J gene TRBJ1-2; D uncertain. Trimming left V 0 bases short and J 6 bases short, with 8 bases between. CDR3 size: 13 residues. The germline gives CDR1 LNHDA, CDR2 SQIVND (reference sequence). CDR3 in amino acids: CASSIDLRDGYTF. As DNA, the CDR3 is TGTGCCAGTAGTATAGATCTGAGGGATGGCTACACCTTC.

The rearrangement joins TRBV7-8 to TRBJ1-5; TRBD1 matches 10 bases. The CDR3 runs 18 residues. With 4 bases clipped from V and 1 base from J, the junction kept 10 bases outside the gene matches. Germline CDR1 SGHVS, CDR2 FQNEAQ. The CDR3 is CASSSAGTGAESNQPQHF. Here the CDR3 DNA reads TGTGCCAGCAGCTCAGCGGGGACAGGGGCGGAGAGCAATCAGCCCCAGCATTTT.

This clone was detected only once. The chain recombines TRBV7-3 with TRBJ2-2; D unclear. The CDR3 sequence is 14 residues long. CDR1 SGHTA and CDR2 FQGTGA come from the germline V gene. V was clipped by 3 bases and J by 5 bases, with 10 bases between them. The CDR3 region has the DNA TGTGCCAGCAGCTTGTCACAGCAGACCGGGGAGCTGTTTTTT. Translation gives CASSLSQQTGELFF.

This rearrangement joins TRBV28 to TRBJ2-7; maybe TRBD1 (6 bases). In germline, CDR1 is MDHEN, CDR2 SYDVKM. The CDR3 contains 13 residues. Trimming removed 6 bases at V and 2 bases at J, with 11 bases between. The CDR3 protein is CASSYRDTYEQYV. Here the CDR3 DNA reads TGTGCCAGCAGCTATAGGGACACCTACGAGCAGTACGTC.

This chain links TRBV9 with TRBJ1-6, with D perhaps TRBD1 (6 bases). Looked up from germline, CDR1 is SGDLS and CDR2 is YYNGEE. The CDR3 consists of 17 residues. V lost 0 bases, J lost 4 bases, and 14 bases lay in between. The CDR3 sequence is CASSVEGGGRYNSPLHF. In nucleotides, the CDR3 is TGTGCCAGCAGCGTAGAGGGGGGAGGAAGGTATAATTCACCCCTCCACTTT.

The J gene is TRBJ2-5, the V gene TRBV27, with a possible D match to TRBD1 (6 bases). This CDR3 has 14 residues. Trimming took 1 base from V and 4 from J, leaving 10 bases between them. Germline CDR1 MNHEY, CDR2 SMNVEV (reference sequence). CDR3 protein: CASSLLGATETQYF. CDR3 sequence (DNA): TGTGCCAGCAGTTTATTGGGGGCTACAGAGACCCAGTACTTC.

This clone was recorded only once. V gene TRBV7-6 combines with J gene TRBJ2-2; no definite D call. This CDR3 has 13 amino acids. V was shortened by 1 base and J by 7 bases, with 7 bases between the two germline ends. The germline V gene has CDR1 SGHVS and CDR2 FNYEAQ. CDR3 sequence: CASSLDSGGELFF. In DNA, the CDR3 is TGTGCCAGCAGCTTAGATTCCGGCGGGGAGCTGTTTTTT.

Only one count was recorded for this clone. The genes are TRBV7-3 and TRBJ2-5, with a tentative D call TRBD2 (6 bases). The CDR3 has 13 residues. Trimming pared 0 bases from V and 4 bases from J, leaving 6 bases between. Germline CDR1 SGHTA, CDR2 FQGTGA. CDR3 sequence (DNA): TGTGCCAGCAGCTTAACCGGGGGAGAGACCCAGTACTTC. This encodes CASSLTGGETQYF.

The V call is TRBV5-8, the J call TRBJ2-1; 7 bases are shared with TRBD2. Germline values: CDR1 SGHTS, CDR2 YDEGEE. J lost 0 bases, V lost 3 bases, and 9 bases had no gene match. The CDR3 totals 17 residues. This CDR3 is CASSSWDGGTSYNEQFF. The CDR3 region has the DNA TGTGCCAGCAGCTCTTGGGACGGGGGGACCTCCTACAATGAGCAGTTCTTC.

J is TRBJ2-3 and V is TRBV5-4; possible D gene TRBD1, 6 bases. V was trimmed by 0 bases and J by 6 bases, leaving 11 bases between them. The CDR3 loop spans 14 amino acids. Germline lookup yields CDR1 SGHNT and CDR2 YYREEE (reference sequence). The CDR3 DNA reads TGTGCCAGCAGCTTGGGGGGGCCCGAGGATACGCAGTATTTT. It is translated as CASSLGGPEDTQYF.

The J gene is TRBJ2-3, the V gene TRBV28; D may be TRBD1 (6 bases). The V and J ends lost 6 bases and 2 bases respectively, with 15 bases between them. The V gene's germline CDR1 is MDHEN and CDR2 SYDVKM. The CDR3 has 15 residues. This CDR3 is CASRNRVGVTDTQYF. The CDR3 DNA sequence: TGTGCCAGCAGGAACAGGGTTGGGGTCACAGATACGCAGTATTTT.

J is TRBJ2-3 and V is TRBV6-6; no clear D. Germline V CDR1 and CDR2: MNHNY, SVGAGI (reference sequence). The CDR3 is 13 amino acids. Trimming pared 0 bases from V and 4 bases from J, leaving 5 bases between. CDR3 coding DNA: TGTGCCAGCAGTTACTCGACGGCAGATACGCAGTATTTT. This encodes CASSYSTADTQYF.

The chain recombines TRBV6-9 with TRBJ2-7; D is unclear. Trimming pared 8 bases from V and 3 bases from J, leaving 11 bases between. The germline V gene encodes CDR1 MNHGY and CDR2 SVAAGI. The CDR3 extends over 12 amino acids. CDR3 loop: CASLSGSYEQYV. The CDR3 nucleotides are TGTGCCAGCCTATCCGGAAGCTACGAGCAGTACGTC.

This chain's CDR3 is CASSQRDGDYGYTF. CDR3 coding DNA: TGCGCCAGCAGCCAGAGGGACGGGGACTATGGCTACACCTTC. This sequence joins TRBV4-1 and TRBJ1-2, with D possibly matching TRBD1 (5 bases). The V gene lost 3 bases and the J gene lost 3 bases, with 11 bases spanning the gap. CDR1 MGHRA and CDR2 YSYEKL come from the germline V gene. The CDR3 is 14 residues long.